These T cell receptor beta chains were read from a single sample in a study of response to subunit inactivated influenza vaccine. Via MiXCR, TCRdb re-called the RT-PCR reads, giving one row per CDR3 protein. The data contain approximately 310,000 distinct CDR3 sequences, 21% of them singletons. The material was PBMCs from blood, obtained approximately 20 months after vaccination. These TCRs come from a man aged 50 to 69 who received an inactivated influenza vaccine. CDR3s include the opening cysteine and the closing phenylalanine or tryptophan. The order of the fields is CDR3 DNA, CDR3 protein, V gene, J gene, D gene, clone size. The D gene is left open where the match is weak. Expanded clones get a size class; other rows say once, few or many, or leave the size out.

cdr3_nt: TGTGCCAGCAGCTTAGTCTGGGTGGGGAACACTGAAGCTTTCTTT; cdr3_aa: CASSLVWVGNTEAFF; v_call: TRBV7-2; j_call: TRBJ1-1; d_call: -; clone_size: -
cdr3_nt: TGTGCCAGCAGTGGGGACAGGCTTGAAGCTTTCTTT; cdr3_aa: CASSGDRLEAFF; v_call: TRBV25-1; j_call: TRBJ1-1; d_call: TRBD1; clone_size: few
cdr3_nt: TGTGCCACCAGCAGAGATAAGCGGGGTAGCTCCTACGAGCAGTACTTC; cdr3_aa: CATSRDKRGSSYEQYF; v_call: TRBV15; j_call: TRBJ2-7; d_call: TRBD2; clone_size: -
cdr3_nt: TGTGCCAGCAGCCAAGATTTGGGGATACTCGGAAACACCATATATTTT; cdr3_aa: CASSQDLGILGNTIYF; v_call: TRBV4-2; j_call: TRBJ1-3; d_call: -; clone_size: -
cdr3_nt: TGTGCCAGCTCAGTACAGGGGGCGTCTAATGAAAAACTGTTTTTT; cdr3_aa: CASSVQGASNEKLFF; v_call: TRBV18; j_call: TRBJ1-4; d_call: TRBD1; clone_size: many
cdr3_nt: TGCAGTGCTAGAGATATCGCCCAGGGCCTCTCTGGAAACACCATATATTTT; cdr3_aa: CSARDIAQGLSGNTIYF; v_call: TRBV20-1; j_call: TRBJ1-3; d_call: -; clone_size: -
cdr3_nt: TGCGCCAGCAGCCAAGATCCGGGACACTCACCCCTCCACTTT; cdr3_aa: CASSQDPGHSPLHF; v_call: TRBV4-3; j_call: TRBJ1-6; d_call: -; clone_size: -
cdr3_nt: TGTGCCAGCAGTTACTGGGGGGGAACAGGGGAGAATGAGCAGTTCTTC; cdr3_aa: CASSYWGGTGENEQFF; v_call: TRBV6-2/TRBV6-3; j_call: TRBJ2-1; d_call: -; clone_size: -
cdr3_nt: TGCGCCAGCAGCTTGGAACCGGGACGGCTAAACACTGAAGCTTTCTTT; cdr3_aa: CASSLEPGRLNTEAFF; v_call: TRBV5-1; j_call: TRBJ1-1; d_call: -; clone_size: -
cdr3_nt: TGTGCCAGCTCACCTTCCGGCAGGGCGGCTGGAAACACCATATATTTT; cdr3_aa: CASSPSGRAAGNTIYF; v_call: TRBV18; j_call: TRBJ1-3; d_call: -; clone_size: -
cdr3_nt: TGTGCCATCAGTGATAGGCGGGGGCTCACAGATACGCAGTATTTT; cdr3_aa: CAISDRRGLTDTQYF; v_call: TRBV10-3; j_call: TRBJ2-3; d_call: -; clone_size: -
cdr3_nt: TGTGCCAGCAGTTTAGGGGACAGGGAGGTCTACGAGCAGTACTTC; cdr3_aa: CASSLGDREVYEQYF; v_call: TRBV28; j_call: TRBJ2-7; d_call: TRBD1; clone_size: few
cdr3_nt: TGTGCCAGCCAGGTGACAGGGCGAATAGCGGGAGGCAATGAGCAGTTCTTC; cdr3_aa: CASQVTGRIAGGNEQFF; v_call: TRBV6-1; j_call: TRBJ2-1; d_call: TRBD2; clone_size: few
cdr3_nt: TGTGCCAGCAGCAAGTCCGGACCGCTTACGGAGACCCAGTACTTC; cdr3_aa: CASSKSGPLTETQYF; v_call: TRBV21-1; j_call: TRBJ2-5; d_call: -; clone_size: few
cdr3_nt: TGTGCCAGCAGCCCGGGACAGGGAAACATTCAGTACTTC; cdr3_aa: CASSPGQGNIQYF; v_call: TRBV5-4; j_call: TRBJ2-4; d_call: TRBD1; clone_size: few
cdr3_nt: TGTGCCAGTAACTGGGGCACTGAAGCTTTCTTT; cdr3_aa: CASNWGTEAFF; v_call: TRBV7-9; j_call: TRBJ1-1; d_call: -; clone_size: many
cdr3_nt: TGTGCCTGGAGTGTTTTGGGGGATACTGAAGCTTTCTTT; cdr3_aa: CAWSVLGDTEAFF; v_call: TRBV30; j_call: TRBJ1-1; d_call: -; clone_size: few
cdr3_nt: TGTGCCAGCAGTGAGGACCGTGACTATGGCTACACCTTC; cdr3_aa: CASSEDRDYGYTF; v_call: TRBV25-1; j_call: TRBJ1-2; d_call: -; clone_size: few
cdr3_nt: TGTGCCAGCAGCTTAGATTTTGGGGGCGCGGGAAACATTCAGTACTTC; cdr3_aa: CASSLDFGGAGNIQYF; v_call: TRBV11-1; j_call: TRBJ2-4; d_call: -; clone_size: few
cdr3_nt: TGTGCCAGCAGCCAAGGGGTCCAGGGGTATAATGCTGCGGGGAACACTGAAGCTTTCTTT; cdr3_aa: CASSQGVQGYNAAGNTEAFF; v_call: TRBV3-1; j_call: TRBJ1-1; d_call: -; clone_size: medium-sized
cdr3_nt: TGCAGTGCTAGACTAGCGGGAGTGCCGAAAGAGCAGTACTTC; cdr3_aa: CSARLAGVPKEQYF; v_call: TRBV20-1; j_call: TRBJ2-7; d_call: TRBD2; clone_size: few
cdr3_nt: TGTGCCAGCAGTGTATTTGGGGTCTCGAATCAGCCCCAGCATTTT; cdr3_aa: CASSVFGVSNQPQHF; v_call: TRBV6-1; j_call: TRBJ1-5; d_call: -; clone_size: few
cdr3_nt: TGTGCCAGCAGAGATGACAGGGGGAGGTCAAACACTGAAGCTTTCTTT; cdr3_aa: CASRDDRGRSNTEAFF; v_call: TRBV28; j_call: TRBJ1-1; d_call: TRBD1; clone_size: many